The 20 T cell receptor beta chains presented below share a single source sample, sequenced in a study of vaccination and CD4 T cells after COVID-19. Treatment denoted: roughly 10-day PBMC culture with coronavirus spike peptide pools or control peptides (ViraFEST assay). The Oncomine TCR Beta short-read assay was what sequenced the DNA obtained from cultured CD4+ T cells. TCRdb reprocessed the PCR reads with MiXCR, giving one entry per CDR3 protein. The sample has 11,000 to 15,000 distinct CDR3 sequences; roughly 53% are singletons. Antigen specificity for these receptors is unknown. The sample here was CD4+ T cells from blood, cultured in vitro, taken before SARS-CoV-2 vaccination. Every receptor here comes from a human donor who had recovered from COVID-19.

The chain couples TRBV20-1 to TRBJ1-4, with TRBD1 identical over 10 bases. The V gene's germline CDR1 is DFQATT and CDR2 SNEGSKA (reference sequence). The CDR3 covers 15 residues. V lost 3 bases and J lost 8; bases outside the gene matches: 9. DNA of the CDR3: TGCAGTGCTAGCCGGTCCGGGACAGGGGCGGAAAAACTGTTTTTT. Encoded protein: CSASRSGTGAEKLFF.

CDR3 in amino acids: CASSRVEGVGYTF. CDR3 in DNA: TGTGCCAGCAGCCGCGTCGAGGGGGTTGGCTACACCTTC. The chain carries TRBV7-6 and TRBJ1-2, with D possibly matching TRBD1 (6 bases). V lost 5 bases, J lost 7 bases, and 14 bases lay in between. CDR3 size: 13 residues. In germline, CDR1 is SGHVS, CDR2 FNYEAQ.

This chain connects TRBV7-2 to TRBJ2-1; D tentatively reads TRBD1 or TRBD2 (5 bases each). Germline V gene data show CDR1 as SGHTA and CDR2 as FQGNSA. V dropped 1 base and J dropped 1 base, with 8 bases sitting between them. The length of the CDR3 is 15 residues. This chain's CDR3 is CASSLGGPSYNEQFF. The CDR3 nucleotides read TGTGCCAGCAGCTTAGGGGGACCGTCCTACAATGAGCAGTTCTTC. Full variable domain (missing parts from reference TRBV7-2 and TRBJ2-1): GAGVSQSPSNKVTEKGKDVELRCDPISGHTALYWYRQSLGQGLEFLIYFQGNSAPDKSGLPSDRFSAERTGGSVSTLTIQRTQQEDSAVYLCASSLGGPSYNEQFFGPGTRLTVL.

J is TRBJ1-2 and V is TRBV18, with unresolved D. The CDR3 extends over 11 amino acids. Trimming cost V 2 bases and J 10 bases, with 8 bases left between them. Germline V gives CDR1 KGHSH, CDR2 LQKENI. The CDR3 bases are TGTGCCAGCTCACCAGGGGAGGACTACACCTTC. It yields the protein CASSPGEDYTF. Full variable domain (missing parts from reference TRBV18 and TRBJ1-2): NAGVMQNPRHLVRRRGQEARLRCSPMKGHSHVYWYRQLPEEGLKFMVYLQKENIIDESGMPKERFSAEFPKEGPSILRIQQVVRGDSAAYFCASSPGEDYTFGSGTRLTVV.

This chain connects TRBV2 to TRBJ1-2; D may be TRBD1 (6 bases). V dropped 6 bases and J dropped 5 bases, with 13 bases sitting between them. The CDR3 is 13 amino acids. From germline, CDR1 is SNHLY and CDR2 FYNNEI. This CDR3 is CASRVIQGYGYTF. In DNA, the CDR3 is TGTGCCAGCAGAGTAATTCAGGGGTATGGCTACACCTTC.

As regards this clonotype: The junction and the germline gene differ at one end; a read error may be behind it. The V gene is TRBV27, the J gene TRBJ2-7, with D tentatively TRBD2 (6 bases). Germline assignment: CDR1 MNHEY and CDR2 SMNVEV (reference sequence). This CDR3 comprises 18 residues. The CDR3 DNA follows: TGTGCCAGCAATTTAACCGGGACTCCCCAGTGGGGGTCCTACGAGCAGTACTTC. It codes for CASNLTGTPQWGSYEQYF.

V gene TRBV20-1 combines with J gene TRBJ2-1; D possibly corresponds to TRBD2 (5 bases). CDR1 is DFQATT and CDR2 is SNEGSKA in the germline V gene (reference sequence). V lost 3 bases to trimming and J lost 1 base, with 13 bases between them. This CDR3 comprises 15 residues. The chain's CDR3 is CSARARRGSYNEQFF. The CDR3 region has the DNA TGCAGTGCTAGGGCAAGACGGGGATCCTACAATGAGCAGTTCTTC.

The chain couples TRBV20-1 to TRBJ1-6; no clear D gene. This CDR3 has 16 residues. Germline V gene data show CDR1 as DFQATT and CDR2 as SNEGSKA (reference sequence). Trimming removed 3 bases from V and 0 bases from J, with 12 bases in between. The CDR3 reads CSASPIPSSYNSPLHF. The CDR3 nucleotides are TGCAGTGCTAGTCCTATACCGAGCTCCTATAATTCACCCCTCCACTTT.

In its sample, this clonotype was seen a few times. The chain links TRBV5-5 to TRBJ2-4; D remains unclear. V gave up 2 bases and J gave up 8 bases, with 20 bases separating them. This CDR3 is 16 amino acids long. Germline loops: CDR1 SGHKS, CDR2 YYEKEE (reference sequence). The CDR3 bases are TGTGCCAGCAGCTTCTATGACCGGGCCCTTGGGGACATTCAGTACTTC. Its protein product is CASSFYDRALGDIQYF.

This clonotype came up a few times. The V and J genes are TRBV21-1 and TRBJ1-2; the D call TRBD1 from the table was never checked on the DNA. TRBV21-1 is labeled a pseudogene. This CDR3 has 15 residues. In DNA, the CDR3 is TGTGCCAGCAGCACCCCTTGGACAGGGCAGAGATACCTCACCTTC. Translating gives CASSTPWTGQRYLTF.

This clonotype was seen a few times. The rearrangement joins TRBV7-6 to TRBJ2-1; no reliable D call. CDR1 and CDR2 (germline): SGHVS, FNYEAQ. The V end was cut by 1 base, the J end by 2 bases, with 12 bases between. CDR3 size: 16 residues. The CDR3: CASSLVTSFAYNEQFF. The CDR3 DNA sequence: TGTGCCAGCAGCTTAGTGACCAGTTTTGCCTACAATGAGCAGTTCTTC.

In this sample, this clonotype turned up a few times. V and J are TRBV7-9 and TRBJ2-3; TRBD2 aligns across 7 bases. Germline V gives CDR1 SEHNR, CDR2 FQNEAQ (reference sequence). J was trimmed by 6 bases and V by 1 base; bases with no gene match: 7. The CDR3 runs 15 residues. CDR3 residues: CASSLESGGSDTQYF. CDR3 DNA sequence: TGTGCCAGCAGCTTAGAGTCGGGCGGGAGTGATACGCAGTATTTT.

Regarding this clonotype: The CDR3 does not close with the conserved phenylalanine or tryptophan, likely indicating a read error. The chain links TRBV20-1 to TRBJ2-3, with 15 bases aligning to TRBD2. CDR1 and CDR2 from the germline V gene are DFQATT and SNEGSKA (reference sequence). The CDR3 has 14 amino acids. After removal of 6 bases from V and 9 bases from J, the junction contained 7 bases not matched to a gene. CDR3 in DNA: TGCAGTGCCCCAGCCGGGACTAGCGGGAGGACGCAGTATTCT. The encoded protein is CSAPAGTSGRTQYS.

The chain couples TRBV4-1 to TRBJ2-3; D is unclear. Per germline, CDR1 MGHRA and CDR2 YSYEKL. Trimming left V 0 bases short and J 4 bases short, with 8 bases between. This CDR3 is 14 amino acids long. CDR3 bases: TGCGCCAGCAGCCAAGATAGACTTGCAGATACGCAGTATTTT. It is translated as CASSQDRLADTQYF.

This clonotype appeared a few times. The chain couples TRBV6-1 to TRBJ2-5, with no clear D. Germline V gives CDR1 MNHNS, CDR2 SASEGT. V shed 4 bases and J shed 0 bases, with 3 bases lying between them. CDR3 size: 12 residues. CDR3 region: CASSANQETQYF. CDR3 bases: TGTGCCAGCAGTGCAAACCAAGAGACCCAGTACTTC.

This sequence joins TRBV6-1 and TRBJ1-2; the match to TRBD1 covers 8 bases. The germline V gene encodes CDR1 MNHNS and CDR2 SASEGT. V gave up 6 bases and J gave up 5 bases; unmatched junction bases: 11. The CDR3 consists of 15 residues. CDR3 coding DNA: TGTGCCAGCAGAAACGACAGGGGCGATATGTATGGCTACACCTTC. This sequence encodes CASRNDRGDMYGYTF.

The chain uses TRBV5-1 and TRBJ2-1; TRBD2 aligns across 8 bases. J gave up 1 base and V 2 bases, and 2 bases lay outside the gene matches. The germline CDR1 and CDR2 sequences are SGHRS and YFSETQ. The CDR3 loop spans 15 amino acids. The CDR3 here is CASSLIAGSYNEQFF. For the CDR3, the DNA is TGCGCCAGCAGCTTAATAGCGGGATCCTACAATGAGCAGTTCTTC.

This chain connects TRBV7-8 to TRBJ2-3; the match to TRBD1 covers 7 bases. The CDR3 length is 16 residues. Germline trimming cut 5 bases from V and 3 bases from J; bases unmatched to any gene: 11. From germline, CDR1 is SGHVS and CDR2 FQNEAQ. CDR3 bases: TGTGCCAGCAGCCTGGGACAGTACGTCAATACAGATACGCAGTATTTT. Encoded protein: CASSLGQYVNTDTQYF.

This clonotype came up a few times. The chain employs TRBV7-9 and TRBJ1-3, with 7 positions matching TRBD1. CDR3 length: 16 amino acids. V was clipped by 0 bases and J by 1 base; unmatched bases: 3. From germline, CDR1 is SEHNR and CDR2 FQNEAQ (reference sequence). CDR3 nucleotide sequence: TGTGCCAGCAGCTTAGCCCCAGGGGGATCTGGAAACACCATATATTTT. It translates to CASSLAPGGSGNTIYF. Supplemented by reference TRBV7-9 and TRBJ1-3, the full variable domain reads DTGVSQNPRHKITKRGQNVTFRCDPISEHNRLYWYRQTLGQGPEFLTYFQNEAQLEKSRLLSDRFSAERPKGSFSTLEIQRTEQGDSAMYLCASSLAPGGSGNTIYFGEGSWLTVV.

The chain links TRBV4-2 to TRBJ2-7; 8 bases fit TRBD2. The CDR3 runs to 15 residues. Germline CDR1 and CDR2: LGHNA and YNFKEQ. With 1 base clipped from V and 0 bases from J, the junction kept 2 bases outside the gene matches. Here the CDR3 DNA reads TGTGCCAGCAGCCAAGCCGGGACTAGCTCCTACGAGCAGTACTTC. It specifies CASSQAGTSSYEQYF.